This passage covers 12 T cell receptor beta chains from one sample sequenced in a study of control samples from healthy donors and cancer patients. Sequenced by immunoSEQ multiplex PCR; TCRdb stores in-frame clones only, minus some. The data hold some 130,000 clones, with roughly 86% observed a single time. Sequenced: PBMCs. These TCRs come from a man in his forties or fifties with head and neck cancer.

This chain joins TRBV5-8 and TRBJ1-1; tentative D call: TRBD1 (6 bases). Germline V gene sequence: CDR1 SGHTS, CDR2 YDEGEE. Between the trimmed V and J ends, which lost 0 bases and 4 bases, there was a span of 19 bases. The CDR3 is 17 residues long. The CDR3 nucleotides read TGTGCCAGCAGCTTGGCTCCCAGGGGAAGGTTACGCACTGAAGCTTTCTTT. Amino acid sequence: CASSLAPRGRLRTEAFF. Full variable domain (remainder filled in from reference TRBV5-8 and TRBJ1-1): EAGVTQSPTHLIKTRGQQATLRCSPISGHTSVYWYQQALGLGLQFLLWYDEGEERNRGNFPPRFSGRQFPNYSSELNVNALELEDSALYLCASSLAPRGRLRTEAFFGQGTRLTVV.

V and J are TRBV19 and TRBJ2-5, with 11 bases fitting TRBD2. CDR1 and CDR2 from the germline V gene are LNHDA and SQIVND (reference sequence). The CDR3 extends over 15 amino acids. V gave up 3 bases and J gave up 4 bases; unmatched junction bases: 4. The CDR3 spells CASSIRLAGTETQYF. The CDR3 DNA is TGTGCCAGTAGTATCAGACTAGCGGGGACAGAGACCCAGTACTTC.

This chain uses TRBV29-1 with TRBJ2-1; possible D gene TRBD2, 5 bases. The CDR3 is 15 amino acids. The germline CDR1 and CDR2 sequences are SQVTM and ANQGSEA. The germline V and J ends were trimmed by 1 base and 2 bases, with 12 bases remaining between them. CDR3 residues: CSVEGAEATYNEQFF. The CDR3 DNA sequence: TGCAGCGTTGAAGGGGCGGAGGCAACCTACAATGAGCAGTTCTTC.

This chain connects TRBV29-1 to TRBJ2-7; D could derive from TRBD1 or TRBD2 (6 bases each). There are 12 residues in the CDR3. Germline V gene lookup returns CDR1 SQVTM and CDR2 ANQGSEA. Deletions cut 4 bases from V and 7 bases from J, with 14 bases between. The CDR3 nucleotides read TGCAGCGTTGCCGAGGGGGACTCGGAGCAGTACTTC. It is translated as CSVAEGDSEQYF.

V gene TRBV7-9 combines with J gene TRBJ1-6; no clear D. Per germline, CDR1 SEHNR and CDR2 FQNEAQ (reference sequence). The CDR3 totals 13 residues. Trimming cost V 3 bases and J 6 bases, with 6 bases left between them. For the CDR3, the DNA is TGTGCCAGCAGCTTGGCTCTTAATTCACCCCTCCACTTT. Protein product: CASSLALNSPLHF.

The V and J genes are TRBV19 and TRBJ1-5, with D hard to call. CDR3 length equals 15 residues. Per germline, CDR1 LNHDA and CDR2 SQIVND (reference sequence). Trimming left V 3 bases short and J 6 bases short, with 15 bases between. As DNA, the CDR3 is TGTGCCAGTAGTATTTCCCCCCCCATAGGTCAGCCCCAGCATTTT. Translating gives CASSISPPIGQPQHF. Complete variable domain (other parts from reference TRBV19 and TRBJ1-5): DGGITQSPKYLFRKEGQNVTLSCEQNLNHDAMYWYRQDPGQGLRLIYYSQIVNDFQKGDIAEGYSVSREKKESFPLTVTSAQKNPTAFYLCASSISPPIGQPQHFGDGTRLSIL.

The V call is TRBV6-5, the J call TRBJ2-7; possibly TRBD2 for D (5 bases). Germline assignment: CDR1 MNHEY and CDR2 SVGAGI. The CDR3 extends over 14 amino acids. V lost 7 bases, J lost 2 bases, and 15 bases lay in between. In nucleotides, the CDR3 is TGTGCCAGCAACCTTCCCGAGGGAACCTACGAGCAGTACTTC. Protein sequence: CASNLPEGTYEQYF.

The chain recombines TRBV5-1 with TRBJ2-7; 8 bases line up with TRBD1. Trimming at V came to 4 bases and at J to 5 bases, leaving 5 bases not matched to a gene. This CDR3 is 13 amino acids long. Germline loops: CDR1 SGHRS, CDR2 YFSETQ. CDR3 bases: TGCGCCAGCAGCCCAACGGACAGGGACGAGCAGTACTTC. As protein: CASSPTDRDEQYF.

This CDR3 reads CAREQGRNTEAFF. CDR3 DNA sequence: TGTGCCAGAGAACAGGGGCGGAACACTGAAGCTTTCTTT. The chain couples TRBV2 to TRBJ1-1, with TRBD1 identical over 7 bases. V shed 9 bases and J 1 base; nucleotides not matched to a gene: 5. The germline V gene encodes CDR1 SNHLY and CDR2 FYNNEI. This CDR3 is built from 13 residues.

The sample holds one count of this clone. The chain is built from TRBV7-2 and TRBJ2-1; 8 bases are shared with TRBD1. CDR1 and CDR2 (germline): SGHTA, FQGNSA. The length of the CDR3 is 13 residues. The junction had 8 bases not matched to a gene; V was cut back by 8 bases and J by 8 bases. The CDR3 DNA is TGTGCCAGCGGGGTCAGGGGGCATGATGAGCAGTTCTTC. This translates into CASGVRGHDEQFF.

The chain joins TRBV7-2 to TRBJ2-1, with 14 bases fitting TRBD2. Germline V gene lookup returns CDR1 SGHTA and CDR2 FQGNSA. Trimming cost V 1 base and J 10 bases; bases outside gene matches: 9. The CDR3 consists of 17 residues. The CDR3 nucleotides are TGTGCCAGCAGCTTAGGGCCCCCGGGACTAGCGGGAGAGGAGCAGTTCTTC. Amino acids: CASSLGPPGLAGEEQFF.

The genes are TRBV15 and TRBJ2-3; 8 bases map to TRBD2. The V gene end was trimmed by 5 bases and the J gene end by 0 bases; junction bases not matched to a gene: 7. CDR1 and CDR2 from the germline V gene are LNHNV and YYDKDF (reference sequence). The CDR3 runs 16 residues. The CDR3 here is CATSPGLAGSTDTQYF. The CDR3 bases are TGTGCCACCAGCCCGGGGCTAGCGGGCAGCACAGATACGCAGTATTTT. The whole variable domain, remainder taken from reference TRBV15 and TRBJ2-3, is DAMVIQNPRYQVTQFGKPVTLSCSQTLNHNVMYWYQQKSSQAPKLLFHYYDKDFNNEADTPDNFQSRRPNTSFCFLDIRSPGLGDTAMYLCATSPGLAGSTDTQYFGPGTRLTVL.